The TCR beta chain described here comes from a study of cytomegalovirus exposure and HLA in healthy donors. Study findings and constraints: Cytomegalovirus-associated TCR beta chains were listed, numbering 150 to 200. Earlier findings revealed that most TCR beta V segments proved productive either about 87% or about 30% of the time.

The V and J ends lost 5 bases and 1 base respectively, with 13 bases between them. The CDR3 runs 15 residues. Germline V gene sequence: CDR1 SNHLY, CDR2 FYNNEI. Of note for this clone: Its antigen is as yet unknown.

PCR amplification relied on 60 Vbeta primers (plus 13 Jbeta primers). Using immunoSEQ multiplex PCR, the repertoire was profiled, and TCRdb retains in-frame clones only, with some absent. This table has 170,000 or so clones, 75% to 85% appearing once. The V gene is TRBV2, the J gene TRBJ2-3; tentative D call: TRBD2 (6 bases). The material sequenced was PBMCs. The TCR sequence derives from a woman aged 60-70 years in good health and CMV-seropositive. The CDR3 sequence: CASSRGRGGTDTQYF. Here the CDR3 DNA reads TGTGCCAGCAGTCGGGGGAGAGGGGGCACAGATACGCAGTATTTT.